The 5 T cell receptor beta chains presented below share a single source sample, sequenced in a study of T cell changes during pregnancy in multiple sclerosis. Some clones are missing from TCRdb's copy, which holds only in-frame ones; the method was immunoSEQ multiplex PCR. The sample has some 60,000 clones, just under 95% seen once; the top ten hold approximately 0.35%. The sequences come from CD4+ T cells from peripheral blood mononuclear cells, collected before pregnancy. All receptors derive from a female donor with multiple sclerosis, enrolled in a pregnancy study.

This rearrangement joins TRBV11-3 to TRBJ1-4; 9 nucleotides match TRBD1. V gave up 4 bases and J gave up 3 bases; unmatched junction bases: 6. There are 16 residues in the CDR3. Germline V lookup: CDR1 SGHNT, CDR2 YENEEA. CDR3 sequence: CASSSRTGASNEKLFF. The CDR3 DNA follows: TGTGCCAGCAGCTCCCGGACAGGGGCGTCTAATGAAAAACTGTTTTTT.

CDR3 loop: CASSYGTSGSTDTQYF. The DNA for the CDR3 is TGTGCCAGCAGCTACGGGACTAGCGGGAGCACAGATACGCAGTATTTT. The chain uses TRBV7-9 and TRBJ2-3; TRBD2 matches at 12 bases. After removal of 4 bases from V and 0 bases from J, the junction contained 2 bases not matched to a gene. Germline V gene sequence: CDR1 SEHNR, CDR2 FQNEAQ (reference sequence). This CDR3 region has 16 residues.

This clone was picked up one time. V gene TRBV30 combines with J gene TRBJ1-5; 8 nucleotides agree with TRBD1. The CDR3 covers 17 residues. The germline gives CDR1 GTSNPN, CDR2 SVGIG (reference sequence). V shed 0 bases and J 4 bases; nucleotides not matched to a gene: 11. CDR3 in DNA: TGTGCCTGGAGTGTGATAGGACAGGGATTATGGAATCAGCCCCAGCATTTT. This gives the protein CAWSVIGQGLWNQPQHF. Based on the CDR3 plus reference TRBV30 and TRBJ1-5, the full variable domain is SQTIHQWPATLVQPVGSPLSLECTVEGTSNPNLYWYRQAAGRGLQLLFYSVGIGQISSEVPQNLSASRPQDRQFILSSKKLLLSDSGFYLCAWSVIGQGLWNQPQHFGDGTRLSIL.

This rearrangement joins TRBV28 to TRBJ1-5; D call uncertain. This CDR3 contains 16 residues. In germline, CDR1 is MDHEN, CDR2 SYDVKM. V lost 6 bases and J lost 0, with 15 bases in between. The CDR3 region has the DNA TGTGCCAGCAGCCGCGGAGACTTATATAGCAATCAGCCCCAGCATTTT. Its translation: CASSRGDLYSNQPQHF. The full variable domain, in which reference TRBV28 and TRBJ1-5 provide the parts outside the CDR3, is DVKVTQSSRYLVKRTGEKVFLECVQDMDHENMFWYRQDPGLGLRLIYFSYDVKMKEKGDIPEGYSVSREKKERFSLILESASTNQTSMYLCASSRGDLYSNQPQHFGDGTRLSIL.

V gene TRBV11-2 combines with J gene TRBJ2-7; TRBD2 matches 9 bases. The CDR3 contains 14 residues. The J segment lost 6 bases and the V segment lost 2 bases, leaving 5 bases of the junction unmatched. Germline V gene sequence: CDR1 SGHAT, CDR2 FQNNGV. CDR3 residues: CASSLTLAGIEQYF. The CDR3 bases are TGTGCCAGCAGCTTAACCCTAGCGGGGATCGAGCAGTACTTC.